These T cell receptor beta chains were read from a single sample in a study of T-cell memory formation after mild COVID-19. One entry per CDR3 protein results from TCRdb running MiXCR on the 5' RACE reads. Found here are about 350,000 distinct CDR3 sequences, roughly 15% of them singletons; the top ten hold around a fifth. Sequences were obtained from PBMCs or a T cell subset sorted from them (not recorded which). These receptors originate from a man between 18 and 35 years old who had mild COVID-19 (a few samples of this study predate the infection). Cell type and time point are not known. CDR3s include the opening cysteine and the closing phenylalanine or tryptophan. Fields, in order: clone size, V gene, J gene, D gene, CDR3 protein, CDR3 DNA. D genes are given only for firm matches. A row's size may be missing; if present it is once, few, many or a size class.

few	TRBV7-2	TRBJ2-7	TRBD2	CASSLAHGAGTYEQYF	TGTGCCAGCAGCTTAGCGCATGGAGCGGGGACCTACGAGCAGTACTTC
NA	TRBV7-3	TRBJ2-1	NA	CASSEGTLLNEQFF	TGTGCCAGCTCGGAGGGGACTCTCCTCAATGAGCAGTTCTTC
NA	TRBV6-6	TRBJ1-5	NA	CASSPWTENQPQHF	TGTGCCAGCAGTCCTTGGACAGAGAATCAGCCCCAGCATTTT
NA	TRBV19	TRBJ2-7	NA	CASSMGTASSYEQYF	TGTGCCAGTAGTATGGGGACTGCGAGCTCCTACGAGCAGTACTTC
NA	TRBV12-3/TRBV12-4	TRBJ1-2	NA	CASRMTGYYGYTF	TGTGCCAGCAGAATGACAGGTTACTATGGCTACACCTTC
few	TRBV4-3	TRBJ2-3	NA	CASSQAYSTDTQYF	TGCGCCAGCAGCCAAGCGTATAGCACAGATACGCAGTATTTT
few	TRBV5-1	TRBJ1-1	TRBD1	CASSLDGQGAEAFF	TGCGCCAGCAGCTTGGATGGACAGGGCGCTGAAGCTTTCTTT
NA	TRBV5-5	TRBJ2-5	NA	CASSPIGELTSQETQYF	TGTGCCAGCAGCCCGATAGGGGAATTGACTAGCCAAGAGACCCAGTACTTC
few	TRBV16	TRBJ2-7	NA	CASSPRSAASYEQYF	TGTGCCAGCAGCCCTCGATCGGCGGCCTCTTACGAGCAGTACTTC
few	TRBV5-1	TRBJ2-3	TRBD1	CASSTGTGLRTDTQYF	TGCGCCAGCAGCACTGGGACAGGGCTGCGCACAGATACGCAGTATTTT
few	TRBV5-1	TRBJ2-3	TRBD2	CASSYGLAGTDTQYF	TGCGCCAGCAGCTACGGACTAGCGGGGACAGATACGCAGTATTTT
few	TRBV6-6	TRBJ1-2	TRBD1	CATGGPYGYTF	TGTGCCACAGGGGGCCCCTATGGCTACACCTTC
few	TRBV12-3/TRBV12-4	TRBJ2-3	TRBD1	CASSLGQGVTDTQYF	TGTGCCAGCAGCCTCGGACAGGGAGTCACAGATACGCAGTATTTT
few	TRBV4-3	TRBJ1-2	NA	CASSQGTDQVRGYTF	TGCGCCAGCAGCCAAGGCACCGACCAGGTCAGGGGCTACACCTTC
few	TRBV6-4	TRBJ2-5	TRBD1	CASGNTGGQETQYF	TGTGCCAGCGGAAACACAGGGGGCCAAGAGACCCAGTACTTC
few	TRBV5-1	TRBJ2-2	TRBD1	CASSPGDRDTGELFF	TGCGCCAGCAGCCCCGGGGACAGGGACACCGGGGAGCTGTTTTTT
few	TRBV28	TRBJ1-6	NA	CASKVRYFESNSPLHF	TGTGCCAGCAAAGTTCGATACTTTGAATCCAATTCACCCCTCCACTTT
NA	TRBV11-1	TRBJ2-7	NA	CASSLGWDEQYF	TGTGCCAGCAGCTTAGGGTGGGACGAGCAGTACTTC
NA	TRBV7-2	TRBJ2-2	NA	CASSLGPLWRGPNTGELFF	TGTGCCAGCAGCTTAGGACCCCTGTGGAGGGGACCTAACACCGGGGAGCTGTTTTTT
NA	TRBV5-1	TRBJ2-2	NA	CASSLQSSTGGGELFF	TGCGCCAGCAGCTTGCAAAGCTCCACCGGGGGCGGGGAGCTGTTTTTT
few	TRBV19	TRBJ2-1	NA	CATLATSYNEQFF	TGTGCCACCCTGGCCACTTCCTACAATGAGCAGTTCTTC
few	TRBV10-1	TRBJ1-1	NA	CASSESISGRAFF	TGCGCCAGCAGTGAGTCGATATCTGGGCGGGCTTTCTTT
many	TRBV6-5	TRBJ2-7	TRBD1	CASRSGTGNMGGQYF	TGTGCCAGCCGCTCCGGGACAGGGAACATGGGGGGGCAGTACTTC
many	TRBV23-1	TRBJ2-3	TRBD1	CASSQSGDRVGSTDTQYF	TGCGCCAGCAGTCAATCGGGGGACAGGGTGGGTAGCACAGATACGCAGTATTTT
many	TRBV3-1	TRBJ2-7	NA	CASSPWAGHGDEQYF	TGTGCCAGCAGCCCTTGGGCAGGTCACGGGGACGAGCAGTACTTC
few	TRBV2	TRBJ2-1	TRBD2	CASKRGTDSEQFF	TGTGCCAGCAAGCGGGGGACTGACAGTGAGCAGTTCTTC
few	TRBV12-3/TRBV12-4	TRBJ1-1	NA	CASSSTGLWDTEAFF	TGTGCCAGCAGTTCCACAGGGTTGTGGGACACTGAAGCTTTCTTT
NA	TRBV6-2/TRBV6-3	TRBJ1-5	NA	CASSYRQRQPQHF	TGTGCCAGCAGTTACCGACAACGGCAGCCCCAGCATTTT
few	TRBV3-1	TRBJ1-1	NA	CASSQDWATEAFF	TGTGCCAGCAGCCAGGATTGGGCCACTGAAGCTTTCTTT
many	TRBV10-3	TRBJ2-7	TRBD2	CAIRSAGGMVYEQYF	TGTGCCATCAGAAGCGCGGGGGGGATGGTCTACGAGCAGTACTTC